The rows below give T cell receptor beta chains drawn from one sample of a study of T cell changes during pregnancy in multiple sclerosis. Generated by immunoSEQ multiplex PCR, the TCRdb table keeps only in-frame clones and is missing some. Of 30,000 to 40,000 clones in the sample, about nine tenths were seen once. Sequencing used CD8+ T cells from peripheral blood mononuclear cells, obtained in the first trimester of pregnancy. The receptors originated from a female donor with multiple sclerosis, enrolled in a pregnancy study. The CDR3 runs from the conserved cysteine through the conserved F or W. Each record gives: J gene, V gene, D gene, clone size, CDR3 DNA, CDR3 protein. A D gene is named only where the DNA matches it firmly. A clone size is listed for some rows: how often the clone was seen (once, few, many), or a class if it is expanded.

>TRBJ2-5|TRBV6-6|-|-
TGTGCCAGCAGCCTACGGACAGTACCCCGGGAAGAGACCCAGTACTTC
CASSLRTVPREETQYF
>TRBJ2-3|TRBV10-2|-|-
TGCGCCAGCAGTGAGTCCTACACAGATACGCAGTATTTT
CASSESYTDTQYF
>TRBJ2-2|TRBV4-3|-|-
TGCGCCAGCAGCCAAGACTTCGGGAGTGGGTCCGGGGAGCTGTTTTTT
CASSQDFGSGSGELFF
>TRBJ2-3|TRBV27|-|-
TGTGCCAGCAGTTTCGTTAGCGGAGAAGGCCCTGATACGCAGTATTTT
CASSFVSGEGPDTQYF
>TRBJ2-3|TRBV7-3|-|-
TGTGCCAGCAGCTTATACGACAGGTCTAGCACAGATACGCAGTATTTT
CASSLYDRSSTDTQYF
>TRBJ1-5|TRBV4-1|-|-
TGCGCCAGCAACCAGGGACTTAGCAATCAGCCCCAGCATTTT
CASNQGLSNQPQHF
>TRBJ2-7|TRBV2|-|-
TGTGCCAGCAGTAGGTCGGGAGAGTCGTACGAGCAGTACTTC
CASSRSGESYEQYF
>TRBJ2-1|TRBV7-6|-|-
TGTGCCAGCAGCTGGGCCTTCGGTGAGCAGTTCTTC
CASSWAFGEQFF
>TRBJ2-3|TRBV5-1|-|once
TGCGCCAGCAGCCTTCAGGGCACAGATACGCAGTATTTT
CASSLQGTDTQYF
>TRBJ1-2|TRBV27|TRBD1|-
TGTGCCAGCGGGAACTGGACAGGGGAGGAGCGAGGCTACACCTTC
CASGNWTGEERGYTF
>TRBJ2-7|TRBV5-1|-|-
TGCGCCAGCAGCTTGGGAGGGCCCCAGCACGAGCAGTACTTC
CASSLGGPQHEQYF
>TRBJ2-1|TRBV4-3|-|-
TGCGCCAGCACCATAGTTCTGACAGCTTACAATGAGCAGTTCTTC
CASTIVLTAYNEQFF
>TRBJ1-2|TRBV29-1|-|-
TGCAGCCTGGCGGATGTCTATGGCTACACCTTC
CSLADVYGYTF
>TRBJ2-1|TRBV10-3|-|-
TGTGCCATCTCATATCGAGACAGGAGGCCTTTCGGTGAGCAGTTCTTC
CAISYRDRRPFGEQFF
>TRBJ2-7|TRBV7-9|-|-
TGTGCCAGCAGCTTAGCGGAGCACCCCTACGAGCAGTACTTC
CASSLAEHPYEQYF
>TRBJ1-4|TRBV7-2|-|once
TGTGCCAGCAGCTTAATGAGGGATTGGGATGAAAAACTGTTTTTT
CASSLMRDWDEKLFF
>TRBJ2-5|TRBV7-9|TRBD2|once
TGTGCCAGCAGCTTATCAACGGGGGGACGGGAGACCCAGTACTTC
CASSLSTGGRETQYF
>TRBJ1-2|TRBV5-4|TRBD1|-
TGTGCCAGCAGCTGGGGGCCCGGGACAGGGGAGTATGGCTACACCTTC
CASSWGPGTGEYGYTF
>TRBJ2-2|TRBV10-1|TRBD1|-
TGCGCCAGCAGTGAGCGCTGGGACAGGGGTCAGAACACCGGGGAGCTGTTTTTT
CASSERWDRGQNTGELFF
>TRBJ1-1|TRBV18|TRBD1|few
TGTGCCAGCTCCGAGGGGGCTTGGGCTTTCTTT
CASSEGAWAFF
>TRBJ2-1|TRBV4-3|TRBD2|-
TGCGCCAGCAGCCAAGGGCTAGCGGGAGTTGATGAGCAGTTCTTC
CASSQGLAGVDEQFF
>TRBJ2-3|TRBV30|TRBD1|-
TGTGCCTGGACTAAGGGACAGTGGGGGACAGATACGCAGTATTTT
CAWTKGQWGTDTQYF
>TRBJ2-3|TRBV6-4|TRBD2|-
TGTGCCAGCACCCCCTCTAGCGGGACCACAGATACGCAGTATTTT
CASTPSSGTTDTQYF
>TRBJ1-1|TRBV7-2|-|-
TGTGCCAGCAGCCACCAATCGGGGGGGCGGAACACTGAAGCTTTCTTT
CASSHQSGGRNTEAFF
>TRBJ2-5|TRBV7-2|-|few
TGTGCCAGCAGCTTAGCAGGGGGTGCGGAGACCCAGTACTTC
CASSLAGGAETQYF
>TRBJ1-5|TRBV7-9|TRBD1|-
TGTGCCAGCAGCTCCGGGACAGGGGAAATTCAGCCCCAGCATTTT
CASSSGTGEIQPQHF
>TRBJ2-5|TRBV19|TRBD2|once
TGTGCCAGTAGTGACCTAGCGGGACCCCGGGAGACCCAGTACTTC
CASSDLAGPRETQYF
>TRBJ1-5|TRBV7-9|-|-
TGTGCCAGCAGCTCTGATCGGTATAGCAATCAGCCCCAGCATTTT
CASSSDRYSNQPQHF
>TRBJ2-3|TRBV6-5|TRBD2|once
TGTGCCAGCAGTTATCGGGGGGTGGTCACAGATACGCAGTATTTT
CASSYRGVVTDTQYF
>TRBJ1-1|TRBV5-6|-|-
TGTGCCAGCAGCTTTGGGGGGGTAGGAGCTTTCTTT
CASSFGGVGAFF
>TRBJ2-7|TRBV28|TRBD2|once
TGTGCCAGCAGTTTACTAGCGGGAGTTTACGAGCAGTACTTC
CASSLLAGVYEQYF
>TRBJ2-1|TRBV19|TRBD2|-
TGTGCCAGTAGCCCGGGACTAGCGCCTGACAATGAGCAGTTCTTC
CASSPGLAPDNEQFF
>TRBJ1-1|TRBV2|-|few
TGTGCCAGCATTTTGAGGATCGAGGACACTGAAGCTTTCTTT
CASILRIEDTEAFF
>TRBJ1-2|TRBV12-5|TRBD1|-
TGTGCTAGTGGTTTGGGCCTCGGGACAGTAAGTAACTACACCTTC
CASGLGLGTVSNYTF
>TRBJ1-4|TRBV4-2|TRBD1|-
TGTGCCAGCAGCCCCTGGACAGGGGGTAATTTGTATGAAAAACTGTTTTTT
CASSPWTGGNLYEKLFF
>TRBJ1-6|TRBV13|-|-
TGTGCCAGCAGTTCACCGGCAGGCTATAATTCACCCCTCCACTTT
CASSSPAGYNSPLHF
>TRBJ1-1|TRBV30|-|-
TGTGCCCAATCCCCGGGGGGGACTGAAGCTTTCTTT
CAQSPGGTEAFF
>TRBJ1-5|TRBV19|-|-
TGTGCCAGCAGGGGAGAGGGAATCAATCAGCCCCAGCATTTT
CASRGEGINQPQHF
>TRBJ1-5|TRBV19|TRBD1|-
TGTGCCAGTAGTTCGGGACAGTTTGATCAGCCCCAGCATTTT
CASSSGQFDQPQHF
>TRBJ2-6|TRBV28|-|few
TGTGCCAGCAGTTTCGGACAGCTCTCTGGGGCCAACGTCCTGACTTTC
CASSFGQLSGANVLTF
>TRBJ2-7|TRBV28|TRBD1|-
TGTGCCAGCAGTTTTTGGACAGGGGGCAACGAGCAGTACTTC
CASSFWTGGNEQYF
>TRBJ1-5|TRBV5-5|-|-
TGTGCCAGCAGTCTTATCGCGGCGAATCAGCCCCAGCATTTT
CASSLIAANQPQHF
>TRBJ2-6|TRBV4-2|TRBD2|-
TGTGCCAGCAGCCGGTACGGGACTAGCGGGAGCCCTGGGGCCAACGTCCTGACTTTC
CASSRYGTSGSPGANVLTF
>TRBJ2-4|TRBV13|-|-
TGTGCCAGCAGCTTATCGGACTTGGCCAAAAACATTCAGTACTTC
CASSLSDLAKNIQYF
>TRBJ2-5|TRBV28|TRBD1|-
TGTGCCAGCAGTTTCGGACAGGAGAGAGAGACCCAGTACTTC
CASSFGQERETQYF
>TRBJ2-7|TRBV4-3|TRBD1|once
TGCGCCAGCAGCCAAATTTTAGGACAGGCCTACGAGCAGTACTTC
CASSQILGQAYEQYF